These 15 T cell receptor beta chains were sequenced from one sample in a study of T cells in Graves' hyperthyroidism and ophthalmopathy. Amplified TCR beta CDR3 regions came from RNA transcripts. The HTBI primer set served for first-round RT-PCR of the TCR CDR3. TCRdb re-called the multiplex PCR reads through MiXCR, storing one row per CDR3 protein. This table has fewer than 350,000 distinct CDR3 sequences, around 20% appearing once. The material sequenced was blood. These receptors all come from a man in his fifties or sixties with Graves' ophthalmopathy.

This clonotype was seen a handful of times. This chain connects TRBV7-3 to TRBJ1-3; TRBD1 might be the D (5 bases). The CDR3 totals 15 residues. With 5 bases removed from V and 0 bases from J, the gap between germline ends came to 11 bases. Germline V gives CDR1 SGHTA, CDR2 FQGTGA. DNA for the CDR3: TGTGCCAGCAGCCCTGGGGGTAGCTCTGGAAACACCATATATTTT. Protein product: CASSPGGSSGNTIYF.

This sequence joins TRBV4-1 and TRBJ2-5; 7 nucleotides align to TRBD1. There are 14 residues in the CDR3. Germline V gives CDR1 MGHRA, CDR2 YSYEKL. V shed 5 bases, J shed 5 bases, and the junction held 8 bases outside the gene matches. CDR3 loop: CASSYTGVRETQYF. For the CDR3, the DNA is TGCGCCAGCAGCTATACAGGGGTTCGGGAGACCCAGTACTTC.

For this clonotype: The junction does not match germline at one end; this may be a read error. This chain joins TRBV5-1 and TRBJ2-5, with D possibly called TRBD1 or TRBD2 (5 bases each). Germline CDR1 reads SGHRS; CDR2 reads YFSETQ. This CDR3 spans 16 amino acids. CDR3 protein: CASSLIWGWGQETQYF. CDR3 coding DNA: TGTGCCAGCAGCTTGATTTGGGGTTGGGGGCAAGAGACCCAGTACTTC.

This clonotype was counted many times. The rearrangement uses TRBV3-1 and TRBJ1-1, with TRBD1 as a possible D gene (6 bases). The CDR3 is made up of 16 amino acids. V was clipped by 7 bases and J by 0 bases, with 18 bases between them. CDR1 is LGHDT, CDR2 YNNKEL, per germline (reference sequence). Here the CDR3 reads CASTPAGRTVNTEAFF. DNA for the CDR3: TGTGCCAGCACACCGGCGGGCCGGACAGTGAACACTGAAGCTTTCTTT.

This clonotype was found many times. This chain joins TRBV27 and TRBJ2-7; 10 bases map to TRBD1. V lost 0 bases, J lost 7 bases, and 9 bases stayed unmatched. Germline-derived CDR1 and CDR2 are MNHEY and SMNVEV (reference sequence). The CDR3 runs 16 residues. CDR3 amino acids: CASSLSGTGVPQEQYF. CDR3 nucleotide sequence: TGTGCCAGCAGTTTATCAGGGACAGGGGTGCCCCAGGAGCAGTACTTC.

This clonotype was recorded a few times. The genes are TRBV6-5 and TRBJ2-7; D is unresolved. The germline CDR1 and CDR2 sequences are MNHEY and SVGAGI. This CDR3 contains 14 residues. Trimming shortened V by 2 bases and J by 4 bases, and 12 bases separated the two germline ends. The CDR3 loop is CASSYRRSGYEQYF. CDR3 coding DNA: TGTGCCAGCAGTTACCGCCGGTCCGGATACGAGCAGTACTTC.

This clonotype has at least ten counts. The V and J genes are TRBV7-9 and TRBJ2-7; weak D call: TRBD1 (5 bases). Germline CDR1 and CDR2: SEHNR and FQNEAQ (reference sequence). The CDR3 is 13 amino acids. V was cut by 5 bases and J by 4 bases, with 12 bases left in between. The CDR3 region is CASSQTDTYEQYF. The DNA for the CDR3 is TGTGCCAGCAGCCAGACGGACACATACGAGCAGTACTTC. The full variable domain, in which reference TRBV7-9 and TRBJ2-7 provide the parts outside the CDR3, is DTGVSQNPRHKITKRGQNVTFRCDPISEHNRLYWYRQTLGQGPEFLTYFQNEAQLEKSRLLSDRFSAERPKGSFSTLEIQRTEQGDSAMYLCASSQTDTYEQYFGPGTRLTVT.

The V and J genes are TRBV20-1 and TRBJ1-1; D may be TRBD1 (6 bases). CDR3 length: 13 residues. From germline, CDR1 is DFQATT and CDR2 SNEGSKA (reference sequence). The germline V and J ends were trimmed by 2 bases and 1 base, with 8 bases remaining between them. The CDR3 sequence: CSARPGANTEAFF. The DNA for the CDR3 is TGCAGTGCTAGACCAGGGGCGAACACTGAAGCTTTCTTT.

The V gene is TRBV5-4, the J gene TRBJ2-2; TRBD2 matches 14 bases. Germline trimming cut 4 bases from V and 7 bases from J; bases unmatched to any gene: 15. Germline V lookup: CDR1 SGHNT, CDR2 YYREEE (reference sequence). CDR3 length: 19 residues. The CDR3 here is CASSPGWRGTSGSGGELFF. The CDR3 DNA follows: TGTGCCAGCAGCCCTGGCTGGCGGGGGACTAGCGGGAGCGGCGGGGAGCTGTTTTTT.

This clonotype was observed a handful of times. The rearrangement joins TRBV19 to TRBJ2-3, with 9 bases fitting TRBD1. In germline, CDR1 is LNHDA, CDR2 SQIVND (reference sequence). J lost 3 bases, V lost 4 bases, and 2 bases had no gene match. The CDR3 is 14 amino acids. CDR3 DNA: TGTGCCAGTAGTAAGGACAGGGGTACAGATACGCAGTATTTT. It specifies CASSKDRGTDTQYF.

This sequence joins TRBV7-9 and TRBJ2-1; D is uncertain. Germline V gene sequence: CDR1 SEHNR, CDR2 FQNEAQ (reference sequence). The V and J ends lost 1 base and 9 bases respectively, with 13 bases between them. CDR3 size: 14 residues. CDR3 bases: TGTGCCAGCAGCTTAGGAGTGGTTCCGGTTGAGCAGTTCTTC. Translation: CASSLGVVPVEQFF.

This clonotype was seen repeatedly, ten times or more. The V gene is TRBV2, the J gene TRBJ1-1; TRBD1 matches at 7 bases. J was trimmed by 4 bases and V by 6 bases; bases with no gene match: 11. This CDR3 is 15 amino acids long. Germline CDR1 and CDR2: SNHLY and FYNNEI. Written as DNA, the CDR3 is TGTGCCAGCAGACTAGACAGGGCGGGGAGCACTGAAGCTTTCTTT. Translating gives CASRLDRAGSTEAFF.

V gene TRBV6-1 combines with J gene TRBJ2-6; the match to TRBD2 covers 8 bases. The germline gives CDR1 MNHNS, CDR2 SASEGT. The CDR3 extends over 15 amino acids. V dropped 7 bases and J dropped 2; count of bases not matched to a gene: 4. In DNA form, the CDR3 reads TGTGCCAGCACCGCCGGGAGGGCTGGGGCCAACGTCCTGACTTTC. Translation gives CASTAGRAGANVLTF.

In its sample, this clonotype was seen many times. The CDR3 coding sequence is TGTGCCAGCAGTTTGAAGGGCTCGGGCACAGATACGCAGTATTTT. This encodes CASSLKGSGTDTQYF. V is TRBV7-6 and J is TRBJ2-3; the D is unclear. This CDR3 spans 15 amino acids. CDR1 and CDR2 from the germline V gene are SGHVS and FNYEAQ. The V end was cut by 6 bases, the J end by 1 base, with 14 bases between.

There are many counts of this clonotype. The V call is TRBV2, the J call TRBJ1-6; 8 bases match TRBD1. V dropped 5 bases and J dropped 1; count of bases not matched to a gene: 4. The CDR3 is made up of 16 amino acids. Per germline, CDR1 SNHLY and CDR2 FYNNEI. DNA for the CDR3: TGTGCCAGCAGTACTCAGGGGGCTTCCTATAATTCACCCCTCCACTTT. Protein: CASSTQGASYNSPLHF.